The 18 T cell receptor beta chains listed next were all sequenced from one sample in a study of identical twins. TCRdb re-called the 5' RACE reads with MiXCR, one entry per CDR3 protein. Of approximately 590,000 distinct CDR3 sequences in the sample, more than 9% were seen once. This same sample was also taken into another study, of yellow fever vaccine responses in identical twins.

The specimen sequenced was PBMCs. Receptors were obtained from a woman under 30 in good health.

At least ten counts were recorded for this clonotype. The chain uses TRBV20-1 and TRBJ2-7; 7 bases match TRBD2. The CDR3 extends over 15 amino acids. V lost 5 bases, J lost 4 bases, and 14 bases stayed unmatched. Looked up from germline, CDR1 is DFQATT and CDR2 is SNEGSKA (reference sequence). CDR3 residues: CSAPELPGLKYEQYF. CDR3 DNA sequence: TGCAGTGCTCCTGAATTACCGGGACTAAAGTACGAGCAGTACTTC.

CDR3 nucleotide sequence: TGTGCCACCCGGACAGTACCGAACACCGGGGAGCTGTTTTTT. It specifies CATRTVPNTGELFF. The V and J genes are TRBV6-4 and TRBJ2-2, with a weak D call TRBD1 (6 bases). The CDR3 has 14 amino acids. V was pared by 10 bases and J by 0 bases, with 12 bases between. Germline CDR1 MRHNA, CDR2 SNTAGT.

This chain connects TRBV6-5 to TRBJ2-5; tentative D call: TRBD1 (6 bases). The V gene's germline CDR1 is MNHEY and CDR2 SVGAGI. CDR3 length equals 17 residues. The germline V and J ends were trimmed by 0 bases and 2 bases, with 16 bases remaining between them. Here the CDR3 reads CASSYSWGRGGQETQYF. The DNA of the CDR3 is TGTGCCAGCAGTTACTCATGGGGCAGGGGCGGGCAAGAGACCCAGTACTTC.

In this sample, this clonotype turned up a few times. The CDR3 region is CASSDERLAINEQFF. The CDR3 DNA sequence: TGCGCCAGCAGTGATGAGAGACTAGCGATAAATGAGCAGTTCTTC. The chain is built from TRBV10-1 and TRBJ2-1; 8 nucleotides align to TRBD2. V lost 3 bases and J lost 7; bases outside the gene matches: 8. This CDR3 contains 15 residues. Germline values: CDR1 WNHNN, CDR2 SYGVQD (reference sequence).

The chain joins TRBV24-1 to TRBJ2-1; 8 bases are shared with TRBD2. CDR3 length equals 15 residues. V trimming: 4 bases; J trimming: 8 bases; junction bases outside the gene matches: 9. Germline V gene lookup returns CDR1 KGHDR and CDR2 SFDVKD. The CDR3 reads CATSDPGLVRDEQFF. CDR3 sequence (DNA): TGTGCCACCAGTGACCCGGGACTAGTCCGCGATGAGCAGTTCTTC.

The CDR3 coding sequence is TGTGCCACCAGTTTCCAGGTGGGCTACAATGAGCAGTTCTTC. Translated: CATSFQVGYNEQFF. The gene calls are TRBV15 and TRBJ2-1; D remains unclear. There are 14 residues in the CDR3. V gave up 6 bases and J gave up 3 bases, with 12 bases separating them. Germline V gives CDR1 LNHNV, CDR2 YYDKDF (reference sequence).

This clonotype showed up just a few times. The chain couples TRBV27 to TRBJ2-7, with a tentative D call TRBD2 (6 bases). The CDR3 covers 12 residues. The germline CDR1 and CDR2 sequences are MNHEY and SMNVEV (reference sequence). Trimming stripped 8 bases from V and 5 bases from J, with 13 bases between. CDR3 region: CASGPGGHEQYF. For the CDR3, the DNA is TGTGCCAGCGGCCCCGGGGGACACGAGCAGTACTTC.

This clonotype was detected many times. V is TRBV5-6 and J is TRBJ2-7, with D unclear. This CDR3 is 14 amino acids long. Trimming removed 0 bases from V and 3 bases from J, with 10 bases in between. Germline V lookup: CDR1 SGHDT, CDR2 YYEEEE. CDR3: CASSLAPGVYEQYF. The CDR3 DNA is TGTGCCAGCAGCTTGGCCCCCGGAGTCTACGAGCAGTACTTC.

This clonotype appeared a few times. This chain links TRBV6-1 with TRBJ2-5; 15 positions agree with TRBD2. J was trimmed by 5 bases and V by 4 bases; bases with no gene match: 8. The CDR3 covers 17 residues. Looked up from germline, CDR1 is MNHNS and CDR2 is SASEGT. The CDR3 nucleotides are TGTGCCAGCAGTGGGACTAGCGGGGGGGTATTTTTCGAGACCCAGTACTTC. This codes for CASSGTSGGVFFETQYF.

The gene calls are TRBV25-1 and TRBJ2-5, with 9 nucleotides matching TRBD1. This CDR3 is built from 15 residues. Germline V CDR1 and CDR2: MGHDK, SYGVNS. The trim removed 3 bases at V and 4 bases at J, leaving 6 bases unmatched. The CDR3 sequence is CASSDSTGGRETQYF. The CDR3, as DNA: TGTGCCAGCAGTGACTCGACAGGGGGAAGAGAGACCCAGTACTTC.

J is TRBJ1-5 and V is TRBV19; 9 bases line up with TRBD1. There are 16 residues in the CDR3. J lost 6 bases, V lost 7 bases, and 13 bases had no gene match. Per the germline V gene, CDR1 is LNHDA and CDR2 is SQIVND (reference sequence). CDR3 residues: CASTGTGSVLVQPQHF. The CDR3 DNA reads TGTGCCAGTACCGGGACAGGGTCTGTGTTAGTTCAGCCCCAGCATTTT. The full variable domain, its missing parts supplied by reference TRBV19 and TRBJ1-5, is DGGITQSPKYLFRKEGQNVTLSCEQNLNHDAMYWYRQDPGQGLRLIYYSQIVNDFQKGDIAEGYSVSREKKESFPLTVTSAQKNPTAFYLCASTGTGSVLVQPQHFGDGTRLSIL.

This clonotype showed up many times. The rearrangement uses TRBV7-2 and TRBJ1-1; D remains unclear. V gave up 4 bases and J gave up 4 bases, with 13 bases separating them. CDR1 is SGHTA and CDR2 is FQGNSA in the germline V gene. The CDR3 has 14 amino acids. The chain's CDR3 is CASSSRSSGTEAFF. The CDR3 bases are TGTGCCAGCAGCTCGAGAAGTAGTGGCACTGAAGCTTTCTTT.

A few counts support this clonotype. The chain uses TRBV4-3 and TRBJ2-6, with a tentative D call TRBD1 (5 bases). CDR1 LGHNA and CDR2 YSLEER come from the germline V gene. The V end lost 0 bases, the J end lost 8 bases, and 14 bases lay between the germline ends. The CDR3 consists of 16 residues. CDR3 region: CASSQEIGQGSNVLTF. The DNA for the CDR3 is TGCGCCAGCAGCCAAGAAATTGGGCAGGGATCCAACGTCCTGACTTTC.

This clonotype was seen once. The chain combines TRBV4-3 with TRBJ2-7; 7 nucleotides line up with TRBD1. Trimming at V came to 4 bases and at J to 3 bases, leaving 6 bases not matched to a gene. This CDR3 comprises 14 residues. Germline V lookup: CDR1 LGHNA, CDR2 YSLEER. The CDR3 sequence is CASSPRGLDYEQYF. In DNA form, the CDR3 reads TGCGCCAGCAGCCCAAGGGGGCTAGACTACGAGCAGTACTTC.

CDR3 in amino acids: CSVESETGDPYEQYF. In DNA, the CDR3 is TGCAGCGTTGAATCGGAGACAGGGGACCCCTACGAGCAGTACTTC. The gene calls are TRBV29-1 and TRBJ2-7; 8 positions match TRBD1. There are 15 residues in the CDR3. From germline, CDR1 is SQVTM and CDR2 ANQGSEA. The V segment lost 2 bases and the J segment 2 bases; nucleotides outside the gene matches: 8.

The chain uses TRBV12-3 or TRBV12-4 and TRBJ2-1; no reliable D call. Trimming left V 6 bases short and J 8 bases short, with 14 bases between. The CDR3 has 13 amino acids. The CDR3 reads CASRPSLLDEQFF. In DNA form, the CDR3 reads TGTGCCAGCAGGCCTAGTCTCCTTGATGAGCAGTTCTTC.

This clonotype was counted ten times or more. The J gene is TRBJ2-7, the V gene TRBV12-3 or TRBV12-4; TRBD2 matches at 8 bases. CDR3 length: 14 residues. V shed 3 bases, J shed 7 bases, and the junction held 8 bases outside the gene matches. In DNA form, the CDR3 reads TGTGCCAGCAGTTTTAGCGGGGAAACAGGGGAGCAGTACTTC. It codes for CASSFSGETGEQYF.

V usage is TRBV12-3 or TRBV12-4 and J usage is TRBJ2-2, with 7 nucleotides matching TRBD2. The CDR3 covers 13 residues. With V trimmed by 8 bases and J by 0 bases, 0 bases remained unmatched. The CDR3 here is CASGGANTGELFF. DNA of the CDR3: TGTGCCAGCGGGGGGGCGAACACCGGGGAGCTGTTTTTT.